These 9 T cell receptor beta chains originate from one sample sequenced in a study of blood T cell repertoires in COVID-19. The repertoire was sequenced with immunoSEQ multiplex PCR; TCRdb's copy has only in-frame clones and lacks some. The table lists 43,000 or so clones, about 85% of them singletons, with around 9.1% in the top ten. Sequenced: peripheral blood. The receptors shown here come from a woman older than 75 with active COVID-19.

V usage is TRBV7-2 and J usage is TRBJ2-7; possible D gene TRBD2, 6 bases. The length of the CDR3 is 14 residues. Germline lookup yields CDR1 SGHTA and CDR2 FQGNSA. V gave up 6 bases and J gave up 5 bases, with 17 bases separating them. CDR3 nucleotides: TGTGCCAGCAGTCAAACCCGGGGGAGGAACGAGCAGTACTTC. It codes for CASSQTRGRNEQYF.

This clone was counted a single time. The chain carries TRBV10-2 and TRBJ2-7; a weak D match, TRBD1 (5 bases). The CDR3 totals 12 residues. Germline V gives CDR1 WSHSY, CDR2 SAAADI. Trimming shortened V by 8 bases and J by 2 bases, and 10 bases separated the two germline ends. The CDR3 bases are TGCGCCAGCGGGGCGAATGCCTACGAGCAGTACTTC. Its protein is CASGANAYEQYF.

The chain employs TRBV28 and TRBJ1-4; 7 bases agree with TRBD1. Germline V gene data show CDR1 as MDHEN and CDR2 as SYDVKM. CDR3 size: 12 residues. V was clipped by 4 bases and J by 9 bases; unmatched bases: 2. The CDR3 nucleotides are TGTGCCAGCAGTTGGGACAGTCAAAAACTGTTTTTT. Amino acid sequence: CASSWDSQKLFF.

The CDR3 protein is CASSQEPTGLEQYF. The CDR3 DNA is TGTGCCAGCAGCCAGGAGCCGACAGGGCTAGAGCAGTACTTC. The chain recombines TRBV4-2 with TRBJ2-7; 7 nucleotides match TRBD1. The CDR3 is 14 amino acids. V lost 3 bases, J lost 7 bases, and 9 bases stayed unmatched. Germline CDR1 LGHNA, CDR2 YNFKEQ.

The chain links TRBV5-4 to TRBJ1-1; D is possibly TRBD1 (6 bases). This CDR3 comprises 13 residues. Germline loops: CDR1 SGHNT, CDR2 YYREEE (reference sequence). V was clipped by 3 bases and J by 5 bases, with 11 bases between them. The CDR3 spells CASSWGGGTEAFF. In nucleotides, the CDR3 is TGTGCCAGCAGCTGGGGAGGGGGAACTGAAGCTTTCTTT.

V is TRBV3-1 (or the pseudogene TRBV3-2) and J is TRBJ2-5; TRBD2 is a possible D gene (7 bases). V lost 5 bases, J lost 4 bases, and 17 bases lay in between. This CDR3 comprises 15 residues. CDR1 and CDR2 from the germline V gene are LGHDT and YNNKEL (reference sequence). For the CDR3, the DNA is TGTGCCAGCAGCTTTACCGGGGGGCCCAGAGAGACCCAGTACTTC. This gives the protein CASSFTGGPRETQYF.

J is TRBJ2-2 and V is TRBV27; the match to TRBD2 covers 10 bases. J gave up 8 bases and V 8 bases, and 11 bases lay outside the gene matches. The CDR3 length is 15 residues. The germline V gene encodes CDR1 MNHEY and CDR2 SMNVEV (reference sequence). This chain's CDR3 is CASRIAGGGSGELFF. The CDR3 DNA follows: TGTGCCAGCCGAATAGCGGGGGGCGGTTCTGGGGAGCTGTTTTTT.

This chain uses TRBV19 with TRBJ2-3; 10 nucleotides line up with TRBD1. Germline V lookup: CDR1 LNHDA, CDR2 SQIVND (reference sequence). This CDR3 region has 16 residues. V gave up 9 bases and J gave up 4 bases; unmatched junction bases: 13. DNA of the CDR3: TGTGCCAGCGCACCCGGGACAGGGGTTTTTCCAGATACGCAGTATTTT. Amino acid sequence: CASAPGTGVFPDTQYF.

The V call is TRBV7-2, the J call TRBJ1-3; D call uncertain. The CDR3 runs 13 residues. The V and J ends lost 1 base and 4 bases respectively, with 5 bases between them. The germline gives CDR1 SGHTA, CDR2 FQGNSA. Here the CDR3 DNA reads TGTGCCAGCAGCTTAGGGCGGGGAAACACCATATATTTT. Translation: CASSLGRGNTIYF.